This passage covers 15 T cell receptor beta chains from one sample sequenced in a study of OX40 agonist ivuxolimab in advanced cancers. Clones were read by immunoSEQ multiplex PCR, and TCRdb kept only the in-frame ones, dropping some. This table has more than 70,000 clones, roughly 86% appearing once. The starting material was CD4+ or CD8+ T cells sorted from blood, obtained in a trial of the OX40 agonist ivuxolimab. These receptors all stem from an adult with an advanced solid tumor such as melanoma, head and neck, liver or kidney cancer.

This clone has a single count. The chain uses TRBV5-1 and TRBJ2-1; 7 positions agree with TRBD2. V dropped 4 bases and J dropped 7; count of bases not matched to a gene: 11. CDR3 length: 15 residues. The V gene's germline CDR1 is SGHRS and CDR2 YFSETQ. This CDR3 is CASSRGQGGANEQFF. CDR3 bases: TGCGCCAGCAGCCGAGGGCAGGGAGGGGCGAATGAGCAGTTCTTC.

The chain recombines TRBV11-3 with TRBJ2-1; 8 nucleotides agree with TRBD2. The V gene's germline CDR1 is SGHNT and CDR2 YENEEA. The CDR3 has 15 amino acids. V was pared by 5 bases and J by 8 bases, with 11 bases of the junction left unmatched. CDR3 in DNA: TGTGCCAGCAGCCGTTTCGGTAGCGGGATTGATGAGCAGTTCTTC. Protein sequence: CASSRFGSGIDEQFF.

The CDR3 region is CASSLLRGWGYGYTF. The CDR3 region has the DNA TGTGCCAGCAGCTTGCTAAGGGGGTGGGGCTATGGCTACACCTTC. The chain uses TRBV5-6 and TRBJ1-2, with D possibly matching TRBD1 (6 bases). The CDR3 loop spans 15 amino acids. The V gene's germline CDR1 is SGHDT and CDR2 YYEEEE. V gave up 1 base and J gave up 4 bases, with 14 bases separating them.

CDR3 in amino acids: CASSLMGQGKGNTEAFF. The CDR3 nucleotides read TGTGCCAGCAGTTTAATGGGACAGGGAAAGGGGAACACTGAAGCTTTCTTT. The genes are TRBV27 and TRBJ1-1; 9 bases agree with TRBD1. V lost 2 bases, J lost 1 base, and 8 bases stayed unmatched. Germline loops: CDR1 MNHEY, CDR2 SMNVEV (reference sequence). The CDR3 contains 17 residues.

This rearrangement joins TRBV6-1 to TRBJ2-5, with D unresolved. V was pared by 4 bases and J by 0 bases, with 6 bases between. CDR1 and CDR2 from the germline V gene are MNHNS and SASEGT. This CDR3 has 13 amino acids. This CDR3 is CASSAQYQETQYF. Written as DNA, the CDR3 is TGTGCCAGCAGTGCTCAGTACCAAGAGACCCAGTACTTC.

A word on this clone: Distinct nucleotide sequences in the sample also encode this CDR3. The chain employs TRBV18 and TRBJ2-3; D is unclear. Trimming shortened V by 0 bases and J by 0 bases, and 7 bases separated the two germline ends. This CDR3 region has 15 residues. Germline V lookup: CDR1 KGHSH, CDR2 LQKENI. The CDR3 coding sequence is TGTGCCAGCTCACCACCATCCATAAGCACAGATACGCAGTATTTT. Amino acids: CASSPPSISTDTQYF.

The CDR3 region is CASSVQGPNTEAFF. CDR3 in DNA: TGTGCCAGCAGCGTACAGGGGCCGAACACTGAAGCTTTCTTT. The chain couples TRBV27 to TRBJ1-1; 7 bases are shared with TRBD1. V lost 6 bases and J lost 1; bases outside the gene matches: 5. The V gene's germline CDR1 is MNHEY and CDR2 SMNVEV (reference sequence). The length of the CDR3 is 14 residues.

This clone was counted only a few times. The rearrangement joins TRBV7-9 to TRBJ2-3, with D tentatively TRBD1 (6 bases). V dropped 5 bases and J dropped 5 bases, with 11 bases sitting between them. The CDR3 runs to 13 residues. The V gene's germline CDR1 is SEHNR and CDR2 FQNEAQ (reference sequence). CDR3 nucleotide sequence: TGTGCCAGCAGCGTAGGGGGTGGAGATACGCAGTATTTT. It specifies CASSVGGGDTQYF.

J is TRBJ1-4 and V is TRBV15; 10 bases are shared with TRBD1. This CDR3 is 15 amino acids long. V was pared by 2 bases and J by 8 bases, with 5 bases of the junction left unmatched. Per germline, CDR1 LNHNV and CDR2 YYDKDF (reference sequence). The CDR3: CATSRLGTGAEKLFF. As DNA, the CDR3 is TGTGCCACCAGCAGATTAGGGACAGGGGCCGAAAAACTGTTTTTT.

The J gene is TRBJ2-3, the V gene TRBV19; no clear D gene. CDR3 length: 14 residues. Germline V gives CDR1 LNHDA, CDR2 SQIVND (reference sequence). Trimming stripped 10 bases from V and 0 bases from J, with 14 bases between. CDR3 nucleotide sequence: TGTGCCACCCGGACGGGCTATAGCACAGATACGCAGTATTTT. This gives the protein CATRTGYSTDTQYF.

By share of the sample, this clone is medium-sized (0.01 to 0.1%). V gene TRBV28 combines with J gene TRBJ2-2; 8 bases align to TRBD1. CDR1 is MDHEN and CDR2 is SYDVKM in the germline V gene. V shed 6 bases, J shed 3 bases, and the junction held 3 bases outside the gene matches. The CDR3 extends over 14 amino acids. Written as DNA, the CDR3 is TGTGCCAGCAGCTTGACAGGGGACACCGGGGAGCTGTTTTTT. This encodes CASSLTGDTGELFF.

The chain carries TRBV7-6 and TRBJ1-1; tentatively, D is TRBD1 (5 bases). The V gene lost 3 bases and the J gene lost 7 bases, with 15 bases spanning the gap. The CDR3 runs 14 residues. CDR1 SGHVS and CDR2 FNYEAQ come from the germline V gene. CDR3 sequence (DNA): TGTGCCAGCAGCTTGGGACCCGCAGGGAATGAAGCTTTCTTT. It codes for CASSLGPAGNEAFF.

The V gene is TRBV11-1, the J gene TRBJ2-5, with 10 bases aligning to TRBD2. With V trimmed by 4 bases and J by 4 bases, 6 bases remained unmatched. Germline loops: CDR1 SGHAT, CDR2 FQDESV (reference sequence). The CDR3 spans 15 residues. CDR3 nucleotide sequence: TGTGCCAGCAGCTCATCTAGCGGGAGAGGAGAGACCCAGTACTTC. Its protein is CASSSSSGRGETQYF.

Only a few counts were recorded for this clone. This rearrangement joins TRBV5-1 to TRBJ2-7; a weak D match, TRBD2 (6 bases). CDR3 length: 15 residues. The V end lost 4 bases, the J end lost 3 bases, and 17 bases lay between the germline ends. Germline assignment: CDR1 SGHRS and CDR2 YFSETQ. The CDR3 DNA reads TGCGCCAGCAGCCTTTCCCCCCTTAGCGGCTACGAGCAGTACTTC. It yields the protein CASSLSPLSGYEQYF. The variable domain in full, with the rest retrieved from reference TRBV5-1 and TRBJ2-7, is KAGVTQTPRYLIKTRGQQVTLSCSPISGHRSVSWYQQTPGQGLQFLFEYFSETQRNKGNFPGRFSGRQFSNSRSEMNVSTLELGDSALYLCASSLSPLSGYEQYFGPGTRLTVT.

The chain links TRBV5-1 to TRBJ1-1, with D hard to call. This CDR3 spans 12 amino acids. CDR1 and CDR2 from the germline V gene are SGHRS and YFSETQ. Trimming took 1 base from V and 12 from J, leaving 13 bases between them. The DNA for the CDR3 is TGCGCCAGCAGCTTGTCAGACGGTGGTTCTTTCTTT. Translation: CASSLSDGGSFF.